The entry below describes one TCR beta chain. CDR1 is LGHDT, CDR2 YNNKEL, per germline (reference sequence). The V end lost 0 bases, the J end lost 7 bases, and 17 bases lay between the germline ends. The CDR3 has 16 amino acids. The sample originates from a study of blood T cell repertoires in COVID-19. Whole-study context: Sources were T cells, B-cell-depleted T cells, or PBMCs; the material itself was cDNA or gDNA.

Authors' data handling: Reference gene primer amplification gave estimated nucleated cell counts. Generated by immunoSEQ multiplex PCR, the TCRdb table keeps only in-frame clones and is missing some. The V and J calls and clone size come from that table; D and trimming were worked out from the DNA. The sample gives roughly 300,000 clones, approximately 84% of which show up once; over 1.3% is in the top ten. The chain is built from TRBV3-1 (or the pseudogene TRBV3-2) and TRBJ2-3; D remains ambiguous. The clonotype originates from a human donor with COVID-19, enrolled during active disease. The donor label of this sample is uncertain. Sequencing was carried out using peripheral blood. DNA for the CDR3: TGTGCCAGCAGCCAAGAGTTAGACACCCGCACGAATACGCAGTATTTT. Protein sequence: CASSQELDTRTNTQYF.